This TCR beta chain comes out of a study of shared clonotypes between healthy human individuals (TCRdb year 2020). A note on the overall study: The cohort comprised a couple of women and a few men aged 18 to 49 years. Per donor, leukapheresis produced somewhere between about 0.94 and 9 billion PBMCs. To increase sequencing depth and limit assay-specific biases, different laboratories used diverse techniques to prepare libraries and sequence TCR repertoires. To estimate repertoire size and how much clonotypes are shared between individuals, the study performed deep sequencing of blood TCR repertoires from five healthy adults. For each donor, three plates each were used for CD4 naive and CD4 memory, two plates were used for CD8 naive, and one plate was used for CD8 memory.

Healthy HIV-negative adults with no recently reported acute infections or vaccinations were included as donors. Every donor was a Caucasian adult residing in Nashville, Tennessee, USA. CD4+ T cells were enriched by magnetic negative selection, after which naive cells were positively selected on CD45RA and the negative fraction was taken as the memory subset. Blood was obtained by leukapheresis, after which PBMCs were separated by Ficoll-Histopaque density gradient centrifugation and cryopreserved in liquid nitrogen vapor phase. Analytical flow cytometry was used to check the purity and quantity of every magnetically sorted T cell population. From each sorted fraction, genomic DNA was isolated and quantified by UV absorbance on a Nanodrop 2000c. The germline V gene provides CDR1 MNHEY and CDR2 SVGAGI. The CDR3 runs 15 residues from the cysteine to the phenylalanine. Only the CDR3 DNA stays, 45 bases, in frame from base 1. The V end loses 7 bases and the J end loses 1 base, and a stretch of 16 bases separates them.

TCR CDR3 regions were amplified from genomic DNA by multiplex PCR using the deep immunoSEQ assay. For each cell subset, the extracted genomic DNA was distributed evenly across all wells of several immunoSEQ 96-well plates, and each plate served as one replicate. Each replicate PCR for sorted subsets received 150 to 250 ng genomic DNA, equal to 28,000 or so T cell genomes. Purified libraries were quantified with a Qubit 3.0 fluorometer, sized on a Bioanalyzer 2100, and re-quantified with the KAPA Library Quantification kit. A separate single-read 150-cycle Illumina NextSeq 550 flow cell was used to sequence each immunoSEQ 96-well plate. From the authors' description of their analysis: Because the immunoSEQ output held only junctional sequences and lacked quality scores, the filtering could not match the filtering applied to full-length reads. Sequences were annotated with PyIR, a Python wrapper for IgBLAST v1.9, using IMGT germline references to assign V/J genes and CDR3. Any read was removed if the V/J assignment was weak (E-value above 1e-6), the CDR3 was missing, or the read contained stop codons, out-of-frame junctions, or ambiguous translated residues. V3J clonotypes were defined as sequences sharing the same inferred V gene, J gene, and CDR3 amino acid sequence. Percentage overlap between repertoires was calculated by dividing the number of shared unique clonotypes by the size of the smaller repertoire. RTK rarefaction, the Chao1 estimator, and Recon v2.1 estimates of unobserved clonotypes were used to assess repertoire richness. Generation probabilities for all TCRbeta clonotypes obtained by the gDNA method from a handful of donors were computed using OLGA. Held by TCRdb, this immuneACCESS table contains in-frame sequences only and omits some clones. Under half of the omission traces to an unresolved V gene where checked; the cause of the rest is unknown. Clone size and the V and J calls come from that table; the DNA yielded D and trimming. For this sample there are over 2 million clones; 80% to 95% appear just once. The ten largest clones add up to around 0.38% of the sample.

In the case of this clone: The antigen it binds to is not known. No much larger clonotype is one base removed from it; base qualities were not supplied.

Points the paper makes about the study in general: Estimated clonotype richness was generally larger for naive than for memory subsets. Compared with non-shared clonotypes, the clonotypes found in all four sorted-subset donors had higher generation probabilities. Based on pairwise subsampling, the degree of clonotype sharing among donors was expected to be affected by sequencing depth. Rarefaction of sorted-subset datasets indicated incomplete sequencing despite the large sequencing depth. Sampling was restricted to blood, and TCR repertoires in tissues likely differ from the TCR repertoires found in blood. Because the study included only a small number of donors, the genetic and exposure-history diversity represented was limited. When a few donors were compared, the shared fraction of clonotypes was roughly 5% for naive CD4, over 3% for naive CD8, 2% to 2.5% for memory CD4, and less than 0.5% for memory CD8.

Sequencing was done on a sample of naive CD4+ T cells from PBMCs. The cell subset or site label, read with the paper, signifies: CD45RA+ positively selected. The receptor's source is a man younger than 35 in good health. Some clones in this sample may be carry-over from other donors' samples. The chain couples TRBV6-5 to TRBJ1-1, with the D gene call left open. In nucleotides, the sequence is TGTGCCAGCATTAACCGGGGAGGGAGGAACACTGAAGCTTTCTTT. This gives the protein CASINRGGRNTEAFF.